This T cell receptor beta chain appears in the sequencing data of a study of T cell responses to AZD1222 COVID-19 vaccine. Comment on this clone: The antigen is undetermined.

Assay: immunoSEQ multiplex PCR; the TCRdb copy retains only in-frame clones and omits some. The data show approximately 100,000 clones, around nine tenths seen once. This CDR3 is built from 13 residues. V was clipped by 4 bases and J by 0 bases, with 8 bases between them. CDR1 GTSNPN and CDR2 SVGIG come from the germline V gene (reference sequence). Whole-study findings and limits: Unmutated variant regions are reportedly targeted by nearly half of spike-specific TCRs. Only after the peak T cell response were repertoires sampled. Donors skewed white British and female; clonal diversity was possibly underestimated.

This receptor was identified in an adult in good health. The sequencing here drew on peripheral blood, taken on day 0 of AZD1222 vaccination. The chain combines TRBV30 with TRBJ2-3; D gene uncertain. The CDR3 region has the DNA TGTGCCTGGAACTCTCTTAGCACAGATACGCAGTATTTT. This translates into CAWNSLSTDTQYF.